This T cell receptor delta chain was recovered during a study of Vδ1+ human thymocytes. Germline assignment: CDR1 TSWWSYY and CDR2 QGS. The length of the CDR3 is 14 residues. V was cut by 4 bases and J by 5 bases, with 14 bases left in between. The template was reverse-transcribed extracted RNA. Pooled V-gene forward primers with one constant-region reverse primer generated the CDR3 amplicons by multiplex PCR. TCRdb used CATT to re-call clones from the multiplex PCR reads. The sample yields about 55,000 delta-chain clones, roughly 15% seen once. Findings and limits, study-wide: In the thymus, TRG and TRD repertoires looked highly polyclonal with Gaussian CDR3 lengths. Thymic delta-chain repertoires held 15% to 20% Vdelta2 sequences and few Vdelta3, despite high sort purity.

This clone was observed a few times. Its target is not known. Thymocytes were sorted as CD3+ TCRVdelta1+ TCRVdelta2- after alphabeta T cell depletion. Sorted Vdelta1+ thymocytes were 98% to 99.6% pure. V usage is TRDV1 and J usage is TRDJ1; tentative D call: TRDD3 (5 bases). The sequenced material came from Vdelta1+ gamma-delta thymocytes from the thymus. Subset specified: FACS-sorted CD3+ TCRalphabeta- TCRVdelta1+ TCRVdelta2- thymocytes. This clonotype originated in a boy younger than two who had congenital heart surgery. This chain's CDR3 is CALGGYGVGDKLIF. For the CDR3, the DNA is TGTGCTCTTGGGGGCTACGGAGTGGGGGATAAACTCATCTTT.